These 25 T cell receptor beta chains share one sample of origin, sequenced in a study of blood T cell repertoires in COVID-19. The repertoire was sequenced with immunoSEQ multiplex PCR; TCRdb's copy has only in-frame clones and lacks some. The table lists over 70,000 clones, 80% of them singletons. Sequencing used peripheral blood. These TCRs come from a woman in her 70s with acute or convalescent COVID-19.

V gene TRBV30 combines with J gene TRBJ1-3; no firm D call. The CDR3 length is 16 residues. Germline CDR1 GTSNPN, CDR2 SVGIG (reference sequence). The ends were cut back, 0 bases at V and 0 bases at J, with 12 bases in the middle. The CDR3 region is CAWSVPGGLSGNTIYF. CDR3 coding DNA: TGTGCCTGGAGTGTACCTGGCGGACTCTCTGGAAACACCATATATTTT.

The chain is built from TRBV5-8 and TRBJ2-1; 11 bases agree with TRBD2. The germline gives CDR1 SGHTS, CDR2 YDEGEE. V shed 0 bases and J 4 bases; nucleotides not matched to a gene: 6. This CDR3 region has 17 residues. In nucleotides, the CDR3 is TGTGCCAGCAGCTTGGATGGCACTAGCGGGAGATACAATGAGCAGTTCTTC. Encoded protein: CASSLDGTSGRYNEQFF.

The rearrangement joins TRBV27 to TRBJ2-5; the D gene is possibly TRBD2 (6 bases). The V and J ends lost 8 bases and 5 bases respectively, with 18 bases between them. CDR1 MNHEY and CDR2 SMNVEV come from the germline V gene (reference sequence). This CDR3 is 14 amino acids long. CDR3 in amino acids: CASGFGLNRETQYF. For the CDR3, the DNA is TGTGCCAGCGGATTCGGACTAAATCGGGAGACCCAGTACTTC.

The chain carries TRBV7-2 and TRBJ2-1, with 9 nucleotides matching TRBD2. The V segment lost 3 bases and the J segment 0 bases; nucleotides outside the gene matches: 0. Germline V CDR1 and CDR2: SGHTA, FQGNSA. The CDR3 extends over 15 amino acids. The CDR3 coding sequence is TGTGCCAGCAGCTTTAGCGGGAGCTCCTACAATGAGCAGTTCTTC. The encoded protein is CASSFSGSSYNEQFF.

This rearrangement joins TRBV28 to TRBJ1-2, with TRBD1 matching 7 bases. Germline V gene data show CDR1 as MDHEN and CDR2 as SYDVKM. V trimming: 2 bases; J trimming: 4 bases; junction bases outside the gene matches: 10. The CDR3 has 16 amino acids. CDR3 nucleotide sequence: TGTGCCAGCAGTTTACGGACAGGTTTGCGGGCCTATGGCTACACCTTC. This codes for CASSLRTGLRAYGYTF.

The chain is built from TRBV2 and TRBJ2-6; D is undetermined. The CDR3 extends over 17 amino acids. Germline values: CDR1 SNHLY, CDR2 FYNNEI. V dropped 3 bases and J dropped 0 bases, with 12 bases sitting between them. DNA for the CDR3: TGTGCCAGCAGTGACTGGGCCCCCGGCTCTGGGGCCAACGTCCTGACTTTC. It translates to CASSDWAPGSGANVLTF.

CDR3 region: CASSFRGGGATEQFF. The CDR3 region has the DNA TGTGCCAGCAGCTTTAGGGGTGGAGGGGCTACTGAGCAGTTCTTC. The J gene is TRBJ2-1, the V gene TRBV7-2, with D possibly TRBD2 on 6 matching bases. V shed 3 bases and J shed 9 bases, with 18 bases lying between them. The germline gives CDR1 SGHTA, CDR2 FQGNSA. This CDR3 is 15 amino acids long. The full variable domain, completed using reference TRBV7-2 and TRBJ2-1, is GAGVSQSPSNKVTEKGKDVELRCDPISGHTALYWYRQSLGQGLEFLIYFQGNSAPDKSGLPSDRFSAERTGGSVSTLTIQRTQQEDSAVYLCASSFRGGGATEQFFGPGTRLTVL.

The chain is built from TRBV19 and TRBJ1-2; D might be TRBD1 (6 bases). This CDR3 comprises 16 residues. Per germline, CDR1 LNHDA and CDR2 SQIVND (reference sequence). Trimming pared 3 bases from V and 8 bases from J, leaving 22 bases between. As DNA, the CDR3 is TGTGCCAGTAGTATTTTCTCCACACCAACAGGGTTGGGCTACACCTTC. Amino acid sequence: CASSIFSTPTGLGYTF.

J is TRBJ2-1 and V is TRBV19; possible D gene TRBD1, 6 bases. The V and J ends lost 5 bases and 3 bases respectively, with 17 bases between them. This CDR3 is 16 amino acids long. CDR1 is LNHDA, CDR2 SQIVND, per germline (reference sequence). CDR3 nucleotides: TGTGCCAGTAGTGACCTTGGGGGCCTGAGCTACAATGAGCAGTTCTTC. Amino acid sequence: CASSDLGGLSYNEQFF.

The CDR3 here is CASSGDREISAGELFF. The CDR3 bases are TGTGCCAGCAGTGGAGACAGAGAGATCTCGGCCGGGGAGCTGTTTTTT. This sequence joins TRBV28 and TRBJ2-2, with D possibly TRBD1 on 5 matching bases. This CDR3 has 16 residues. The V gene's germline CDR1 is MDHEN and CDR2 SYDVKM. Deletions cut 5 bases from V and 6 bases from J, with 19 bases between.

The chain uses TRBV28 and TRBJ1-2, with a weak D call TRBD1 (5 bases). Germline CDR1 MDHEN, CDR2 SYDVKM. V lost 3 bases and J 4 bases, leaving 15 bases between the germline ends. This CDR3 region has 15 residues. The CDR3 nucleotides are TGTGCCAGCAGTTTGAGCTCAGGGTGGGCCTATGGCTACACCTTC. Amino acids: CASSLSSGWAYGYTF.

Concerning this clone: Within the sample, other DNA sequences also encode this same CDR3. The gene calls are TRBV3-1 (or the pseudogene TRBV3-2) and TRBJ2-7; maybe TRBD2 (5 bases). Trimming shortened V by 1 base and J by 3 bases, and 7 bases separated the two germline ends. Germline V CDR1 and CDR2: LGHDT, YNNKEL (reference sequence). The CDR3 has 13 amino acids. The CDR3 protein is CASSQGTSYEQYF. The CDR3 DNA reads as TGTGCCAGCAGCCAAGGAACTAGCTACGAGCAGTACTTC.

The chain has TRBV5-1 and TRBJ2-7; maybe TRBD1 (6 bases). This CDR3 is built from 15 residues. CDR1 is SGHRS and CDR2 is YFSETQ in the germline V gene. Trimming shortened V by 0 bases and J by 0 bases, and 10 bases separated the two germline ends. CDR3 nucleotides: TGCGCCAGCAGCTTGGATCAGGGGTCCTCCTACGAGCAGTACTTC. Its translation: CASSLDQGSSYEQYF.

The chain employs TRBV2 and TRBJ1-2; 8 nucleotides align to TRBD1. The germline gives CDR1 SNHLY, CDR2 FYNNEI. V lost 7 bases to trimming and J lost 7 bases; unmatched junction nucleotides: 11. The CDR3 is 14 residues long. The CDR3 here is CASTGQGAPGGYTF. CDR3 DNA: TGTGCCAGCACCGGACAGGGAGCTCCTGGTGGCTACACCTTC.

The J gene is TRBJ1-4, the V gene TRBV27; weak D call: TRBD1 (5 bases). Per the germline V gene, CDR1 is MNHEY and CDR2 is SMNVEV (reference sequence). V gave up 4 bases and J gave up 7 bases, with 19 bases separating them. This CDR3 has 16 amino acids. This CDR3 reads CASSSLSGGTFEKLFF. CDR3 bases: TGTGCCAGCAGTTCCCTTAGCGGGGGAACTTTTGAAAAACTGTTTTTT. The variable domain in full, with the rest retrieved from reference TRBV27 and TRBJ1-4, is EAQVTQNPRYLITVTGKKLTVTCSQNMNHEYMSWYRQDPGLGLRQIYYSMNVEVTDKGDVPEGYKVSRKEKRNFPLILESPSPNQTSLYFCASSSLSGGTFEKLFFGSGTQLSVL.

The rearrangement uses TRBV10-3 and TRBJ2-3; 10 bases fit TRBD2. The ends lost 5 bases at V and 3 bases at J; junction bases unmatched: 2. This CDR3 comprises 14 residues. CDR1 ENHRY and CDR2 SYGVKD come from the germline V gene. The CDR3 is CAISKAGGTDTQYF. For the CDR3, the DNA is TGTGCCATCAGTAAAGCGGGAGGGACAGATACGCAGTATTTT.

This clone was recorded once. The CDR3 spells CSAAWGGETQYF. The CDR3 DNA follows: TGCAGCGCGGCGTGGGGAGGAGAGACCCAGTACTTC. V is TRBV29-1 and J is TRBJ2-5; D is perhaps TRBD2 (6 bases). CDR1 is SQVTM, CDR2 ANQGSEA, per germline. V lost 7 bases and J lost 4, with 13 bases in between. This CDR3 is built from 12 residues.

This CDR3 reads CASRLEWLGRTDTQYF. For the CDR3, the DNA is TGTGCCAGCAGACTAGAGTGGTTAGGACGCACAGATACGCAGTATTTT. The chain couples TRBV7-9 to TRBJ2-3; weak D call: TRBD2 (5 bases). Germline CDR1 and CDR2: SEHNR and FQNEAQ (reference sequence). The CDR3 consists of 16 residues. The V end lost 6 bases, the J end lost 1 base, and 17 bases lay between the germline ends.

The chain links TRBV27 to TRBJ2-7; 9 bases are a match to TRBD2. The CDR3 consists of 16 residues. With V trimmed by 6 bases and J by 2 bases, 11 bases remained unmatched. Germline CDR1 and CDR2: MNHEY and SMNVEV (reference sequence). As DNA, the CDR3 is TGTGCCAGCAGACGAACTAGCGGGTTTAGTCCCTACGAGCAGTACTTC. Translation: CASRRTSGFSPYEQYF.

The chain joins TRBV19 to TRBJ1-3; 10 nucleotides align to TRBD1. Germline CDR1 is LNHDA and CDR2 is SQIVND (reference sequence). The ends lost 9 bases at V and 0 bases at J; junction bases unmatched: 5. The CDR3 has 15 residues. The CDR3 protein is CASATGGSSGNTIYF. The CDR3 DNA follows: TGTGCCAGCGCGACAGGGGGCAGCTCTGGAAACACCATATATTTT.

This rearrangement joins TRBV7-2 to TRBJ2-5; D possibly corresponds to TRBD2 (7 bases). Trimming left V 5 bases short and J 6 bases short, with 22 bases between. Germline V gives CDR1 SGHTA, CDR2 FQGNSA. The CDR3 has 16 amino acids. This CDR3 reads CASSTGEGRGRQTQYF. As DNA, the CDR3 is TGTGCCAGCAGCACCGGGGAAGGGAGGGGGAGACAGACCCAGTACTTC.

This chain connects TRBV11-2 to TRBJ2-5; 8 nucleotides match TRBD2. V was clipped by 5 bases and J by 5 bases; unmatched bases: 19. This CDR3 has 18 amino acids. The V gene's germline CDR1 is SGHAT and CDR2 FQNNGV. CDR3 amino acids: CASSPEAGGRPRGETQYF. The CDR3 coding sequence is TGTGCCAGCAGCCCTGAGGCCGGCGGGAGGCCCCGGGGTGAGACCCAGTACTTC.

This clone was counted only a few times. The rearrangement links TRBV7-2 to TRBJ1-6; no firm D call. The CDR3 runs to 14 residues. V was shortened by 2 bases and J by 7 bases, with 9 bases between the two germline ends. The germline V gene encodes CDR1 SGHTA and CDR2 FQGNSA. CDR3 DNA sequence: TGTGCCAGCAGCTTATCCGGTTGGAATTCACCCCTCCACTTT. It yields the protein CASSLSGWNSPLHF.

This rearrangement joins TRBV19 to TRBJ2-1, with D unresolved. The germline V and J ends were trimmed by 3 bases and 1 base, with 10 bases remaining between them. CDR1 LNHDA and CDR2 SQIVND come from the germline V gene (reference sequence). This CDR3 spans 15 amino acids. As DNA, the CDR3 is TGTGCCAGTAGTATTAAAACTCCATCCTACAATGAGCAGTTCTTC. Its protein product is CASSIKTPSYNEQFF.

This chain links TRBV7-8 with TRBJ2-3; TRBD2 agrees at 8 bases. Germline V gives CDR1 SGHVS, CDR2 FQNEAQ. V was pared by 2 bases and J by 3 bases, with 7 bases of the junction left unmatched. The CDR3 loop spans 16 amino acids. Here the CDR3 reads CASSLFAGGGTDTQYF. As DNA, the CDR3 is TGTGCCAGCAGCTTATTTGCGGGGGGAGGAACAGATACGCAGTATTTT.